A selection of T cell receptor beta chains follows, all from one sample in a study of CD8 T cells in ankylosing spondylitis. Via MiXCR, TCRdb re-called the 5' RACE reads, giving one row per CDR3 protein. This table has roughly 450,000 distinct CDR3 sequences, roughly a quarter appearing once. What was sequenced was blood, either unsorted or a sorted T cell fraction (not recorded which). These receptor sequences come from a male donor with ankylosing spondylitis. The CDR3 runs from the conserved cysteine through the conserved F or W. The order of the fields is CDR3 protein, V gene.

CASSLSGTNTGELFF	TRBV7-8
CASSLSRAGTNEAFF	TRBV7-6
CASSLAMDRASPLHF	TRBV7-9
CATSDPSGSDFEQFF	TRBV24-1
CATSRDQGASGANVLTF	TRBV15
CASSFGLAEDETQYF	TRBV7-7
CASSVAGTAGDFF	TRBV5-1
CASSPAGGQRKNIQYF	TRBV7-9
CASGLGRSTGELFF	TRBV6-4
CSAAPQDNTVTDTQYF	TRBV20-1
CSAPGLAGVNEQFF	TRBV20-1
CASSVTGPAGGNTEAFF	TRBV19
CASITIQGALGQPQHF	TRBV11-3
CATSDYRDDGELFF	TRBV24-1
CASSISDRAHNIQYF	TRBV19
CASSSLTSGEQFF	TRBV7-2
CASSYSGLGVYGTEQFF	TRBV6-5
CASGPNSGNEQETQYF	TRBV3-1
CASSLVAGRDGELFF	TRBV5-1
CASSFTDLSYEQYF	TRBV7-9
CASSSRVGSYNEQFF	TRBV11-2
CASSSTSISPLHF	TRBV12-3/TRBV12-4
CSATGDEQFF	TRBV20-1
CSAAIFPGYTF	TRBV20-1
CATSGPGQNTEAFF	TRBV15
CATVGVQDYGYTF	TRBV25-1
CASSPPPTGTEAFF	TRBV3-1
CSARVRDSGRASYNEQFF	TRBV20-1
CASSLYLNPGGYEQYF	TRBV7-8
CASSLQGLAGAETQYF	TRBV5-1
CASTVAGVGETQYF	TRBV6-1
CASSPNLASYEQYF	TRBV5-1
CSARALAGDTQYF	TRBV20-1
CASSDFGLASEQFF	TRBV6-4
CSVVPPQGGSEQFF	TRBV29-1
CASSANPRATEAFF	TRBV11-1
CASRATPSGGNEKLFF	TRBV5-1
CASTIQGAGAFF	TRBV12-3/TRBV12-4
CATSDPGTSGFTDTQYF	TRBV24-1
CSAEREGGDTQYF	TRBV20-1
CASSPGTFSYEQYF	TRBV7-9
CASRTGTSAYNEQFF	TRBV27
CATSRGKFGYTF	TRBV15
CSASVPLGTKGNEQFF	TRBV20-1
CASSLMVGGRTGELFF	TRBV5-1
CASSWGLAGVSYNEQFF	TRBV7-9